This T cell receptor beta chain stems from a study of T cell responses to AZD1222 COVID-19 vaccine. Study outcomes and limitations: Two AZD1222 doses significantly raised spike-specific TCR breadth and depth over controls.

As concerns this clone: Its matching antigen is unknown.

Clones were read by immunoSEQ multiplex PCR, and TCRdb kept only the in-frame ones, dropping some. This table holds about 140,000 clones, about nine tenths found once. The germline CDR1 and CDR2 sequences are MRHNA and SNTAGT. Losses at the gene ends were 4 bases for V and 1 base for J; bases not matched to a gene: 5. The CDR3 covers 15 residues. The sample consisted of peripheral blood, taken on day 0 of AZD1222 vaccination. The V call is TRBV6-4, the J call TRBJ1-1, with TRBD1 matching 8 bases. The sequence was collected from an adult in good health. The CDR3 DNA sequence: TGTGCCAGCAGTGGGACAGGGAATCCGAACACTGAAGCTTTCTTT. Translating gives CASSGTGNPNTEAFF.